This T cell receptor beta chain was captured by sequencing in a study of blood T cell repertoires in COVID-19. In the study overall: Whether acute or convalescent, the COVID-19 samples came from the United States, Italy and Spain.

This CDR3 contains 15 residues. Trimming left V 3 bases short and J 2 bases short, with 11 bases between. Germline CDR1 MGHDK, CDR2 SYGVNS. In the study's own analysis: Nucleated cell number was recorded as an estimate derived from reference gene primer amplification. Using immunoSEQ multiplex PCR, the repertoire was profiled, and TCRdb retains in-frame clones only, with some absent. For V, J and clone size, that table is used; D and trimming come from the DNA. The sample carries roughly 100,000 clones, approximately 77% recorded once. Sequencing used peripheral blood. This rearrangement joins TRBV25-1 to TRBJ2-1; TRBD2 is a possible D gene (7 bases). This TCR derives from a woman older than 75 with acute or convalescent COVID-19. The CDR3 nucleotides read TGTGCCAGCAGTGATCCCGGGGGGCCCTACAATGAGCAGTTCTTC. Translation gives CASSDPGGPYNEQFF. Complete variable domain (other parts from reference TRBV25-1 and TRBJ2-1): EADIYQTPRYLVIGTGKKITLECSQTMGHDKMYWYQQDPGMELHLIHYSYGVNSTEKGDLSSESTVSRIRTEHFPLTLESARPSHTSQYLCASSDPGGPYNEQFFGPGTRLTVL.